This TCR beta chain was captured by sequencing in a study of blood T cell repertoires in COVID-19. Data came from immunoSEQ multiplex PCR; TCRdb stores just in-frame clones and leaves some out. The sample holds nearly 110,000 clones, 76% seen once. Germline CDR1 is LNHNV and CDR2 is YYDKDF (reference sequence). This CDR3 comprises 15 residues. The V gene lost 0 bases and the J gene lost 2 bases, with 10 bases spanning the gap. The chain carries TRBV15 and TRBJ2-5; D is undetermined. This clonotype was sampled from a man aged 80 or over with COVID-19, enrolled during active disease. The source material was peripheral blood. The CDR3 protein is CATSRDPDGQETQYF. DNA for the CDR3: TGTGCCACCAGCAGAGATCCCGACGGGCAAGAGACCCAGTACTTC.